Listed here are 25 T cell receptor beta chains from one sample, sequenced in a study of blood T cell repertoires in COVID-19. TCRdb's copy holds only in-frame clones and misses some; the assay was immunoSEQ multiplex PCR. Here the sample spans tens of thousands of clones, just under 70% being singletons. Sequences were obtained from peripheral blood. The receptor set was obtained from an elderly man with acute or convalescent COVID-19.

The CDR3 loop reads CASSPSTGTYGYTF. The CDR3 nucleotides read TGTGCCAGCTCACCCTCGACAGGGACCTATGGCTACACCTTC. The chain links TRBV18 to TRBJ1-2; TRBD1 agrees at 7 bases. Germline V CDR1 and CDR2: KGHSH, LQKENI. The CDR3 length is 14 residues. Trimming removed 3 bases from V and 4 bases from J; junction bases left unmatched: 5.

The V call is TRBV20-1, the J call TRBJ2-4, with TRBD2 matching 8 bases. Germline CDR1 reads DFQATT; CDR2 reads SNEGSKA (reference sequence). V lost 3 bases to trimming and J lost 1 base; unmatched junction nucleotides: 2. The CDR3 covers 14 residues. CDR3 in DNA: TGCAGTGCTAGTGCGGGAGGTGCCAAAAACATTCAGTACTTC. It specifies CSASAGGAKNIQYF.

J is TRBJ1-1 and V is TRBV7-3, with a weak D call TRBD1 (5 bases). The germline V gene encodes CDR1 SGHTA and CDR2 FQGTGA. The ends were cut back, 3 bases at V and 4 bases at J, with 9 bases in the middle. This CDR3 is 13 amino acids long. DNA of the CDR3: TGTGCCAGCAGCTTGTGGGGCAGCACTGAAGCTTTCTTT. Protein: CASSLWGSTEAFF.

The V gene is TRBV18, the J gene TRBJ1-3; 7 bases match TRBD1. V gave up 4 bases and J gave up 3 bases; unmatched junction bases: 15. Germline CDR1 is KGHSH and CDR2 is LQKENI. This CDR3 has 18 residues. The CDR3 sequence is CASSHSTGKRVDGNTIYF. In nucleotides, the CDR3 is TGTGCCAGCTCACACTCGACAGGGAAAAGAGTCGATGGAAACACCATATATTTT.

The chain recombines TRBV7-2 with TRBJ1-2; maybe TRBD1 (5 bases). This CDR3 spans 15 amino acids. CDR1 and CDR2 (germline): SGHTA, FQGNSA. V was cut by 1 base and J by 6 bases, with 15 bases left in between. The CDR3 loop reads CASSLESEGLNGYTF. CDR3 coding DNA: TGTGCCAGCAGCTTAGAATCGGAGGGGTTGAATGGCTACACCTTC.

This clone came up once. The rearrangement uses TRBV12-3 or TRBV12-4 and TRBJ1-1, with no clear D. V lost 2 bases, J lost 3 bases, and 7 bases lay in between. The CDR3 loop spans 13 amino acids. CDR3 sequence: CASSLIGDTEAFF. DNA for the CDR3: TGTGCCAGCAGTTTAATCGGTGACACTGAAGCTTTCTTT.

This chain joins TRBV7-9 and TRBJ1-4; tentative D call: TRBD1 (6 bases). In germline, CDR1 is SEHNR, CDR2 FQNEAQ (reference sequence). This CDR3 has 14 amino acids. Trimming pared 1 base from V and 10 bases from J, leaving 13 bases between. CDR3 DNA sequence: TGTGCCAGCAGCTTAGAAGGGGGGGAAATAAAACTGTTTTTT. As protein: CASSLEGGEIKLFF.

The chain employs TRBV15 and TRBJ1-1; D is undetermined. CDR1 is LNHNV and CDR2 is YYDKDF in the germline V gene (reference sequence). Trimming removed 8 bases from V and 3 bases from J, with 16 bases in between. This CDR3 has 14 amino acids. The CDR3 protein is CATASDFTDTEAFF. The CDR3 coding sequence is TGTGCCACCGCATCGGACTTTACGGACACTGAAGCTTTCTTT.

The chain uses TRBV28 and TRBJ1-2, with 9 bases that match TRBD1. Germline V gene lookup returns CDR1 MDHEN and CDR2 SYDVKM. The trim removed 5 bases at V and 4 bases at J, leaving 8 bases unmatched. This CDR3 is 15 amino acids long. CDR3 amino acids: CASSLHRGRGYGYTF. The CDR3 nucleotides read TGTGCCAGCAGTCTCCACAGGGGGCGAGGCTATGGCTACACCTTC.

CDR3 sequence reads: CASSQEYSEAFF. The CDR3 coding sequence is TGTGCCAGCAGCCAAGAATACAGTGAAGCTTTCTTT. The chain recombines TRBV3-1 (or the pseudogene TRBV3-2) with TRBJ1-1, with unresolved D. Germline CDR1 reads LGHDT; CDR2 reads YNNKEL (reference sequence). The CDR3 is 12 amino acids. V gave up 0 bases and J gave up 7 bases, with 6 bases separating them.

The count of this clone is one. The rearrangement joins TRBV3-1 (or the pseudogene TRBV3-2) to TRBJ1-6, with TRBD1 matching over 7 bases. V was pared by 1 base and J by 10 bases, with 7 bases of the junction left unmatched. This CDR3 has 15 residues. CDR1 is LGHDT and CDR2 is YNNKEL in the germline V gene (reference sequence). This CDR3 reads CASSQGDSILSPLHF. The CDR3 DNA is TGTGCCAGCAGCCAAGGGGACAGTATCTTATCACCCCTCCACTTT.

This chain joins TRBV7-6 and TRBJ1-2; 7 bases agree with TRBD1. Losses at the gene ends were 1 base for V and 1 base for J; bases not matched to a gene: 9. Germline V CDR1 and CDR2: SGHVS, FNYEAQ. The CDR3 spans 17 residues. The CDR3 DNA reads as TGTGCCAGCAGCTTAGGAGGGGGGACAGATAATAACTATGGCTACACCTTC. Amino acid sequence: CASSLGGGTDNNYGYTF.

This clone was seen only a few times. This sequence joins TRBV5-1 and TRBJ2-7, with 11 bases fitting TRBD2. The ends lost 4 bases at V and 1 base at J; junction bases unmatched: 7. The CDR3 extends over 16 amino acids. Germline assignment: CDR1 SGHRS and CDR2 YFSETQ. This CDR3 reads CASSPLLAGGSYEQYF. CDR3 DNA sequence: TGCGCCAGCAGCCCCCTTCTAGCGGGAGGATCCTACGAGCAGTACTTC.

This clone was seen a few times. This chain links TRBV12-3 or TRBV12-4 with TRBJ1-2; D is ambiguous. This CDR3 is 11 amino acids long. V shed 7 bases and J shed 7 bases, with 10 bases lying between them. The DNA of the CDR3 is TGTGCCAGCACCAGGTTGGGTGGCTACACCTTC. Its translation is CASTRLGGYTF.

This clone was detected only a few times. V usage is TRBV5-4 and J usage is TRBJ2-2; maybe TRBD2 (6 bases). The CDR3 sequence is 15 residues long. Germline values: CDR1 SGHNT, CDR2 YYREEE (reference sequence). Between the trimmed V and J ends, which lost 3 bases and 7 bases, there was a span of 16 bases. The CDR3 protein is CASSSRDLVVGELFF. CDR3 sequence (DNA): TGTGCCAGCAGCTCCCGGGACTTAGTGGTCGGGGAGCTGTTTTTT.

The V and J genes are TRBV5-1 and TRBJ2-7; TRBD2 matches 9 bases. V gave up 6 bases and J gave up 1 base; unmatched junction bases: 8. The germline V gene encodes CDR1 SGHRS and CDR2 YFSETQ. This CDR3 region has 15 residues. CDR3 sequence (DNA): TGCGCCAGCAAAGTACTAGCGGGCCGATCCTACGAGCAGTACTTC. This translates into CASKVLAGRSYEQYF.

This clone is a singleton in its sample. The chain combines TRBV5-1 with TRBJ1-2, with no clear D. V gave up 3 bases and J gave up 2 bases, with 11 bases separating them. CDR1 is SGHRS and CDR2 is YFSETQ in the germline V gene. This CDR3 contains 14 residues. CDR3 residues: CASSSAGGNYGYTF. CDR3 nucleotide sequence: TGCGCCAGCAGCTCGGCGGGCGGAAACTATGGCTACACCTTC.

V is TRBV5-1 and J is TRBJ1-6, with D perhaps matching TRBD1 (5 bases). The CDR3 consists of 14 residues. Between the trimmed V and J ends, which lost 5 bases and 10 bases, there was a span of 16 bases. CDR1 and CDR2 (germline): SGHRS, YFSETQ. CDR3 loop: CASREGVGSSPLHF. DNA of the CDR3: TGCGCCAGCAGAGAAGGGGTTGGGTCCTCACCCCTCCACTTT. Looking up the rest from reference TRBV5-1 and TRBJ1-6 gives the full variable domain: KAGVTQTPRYLIKTRGQQVTLSCSPISGHRSVSWYQQTPGQGLQFLFEYFSETQRNKGNFPGRFSGRQFSNSRSEMNVSTLELGDSALYLCASREGVGSSPLHFGNGTRLTVT.

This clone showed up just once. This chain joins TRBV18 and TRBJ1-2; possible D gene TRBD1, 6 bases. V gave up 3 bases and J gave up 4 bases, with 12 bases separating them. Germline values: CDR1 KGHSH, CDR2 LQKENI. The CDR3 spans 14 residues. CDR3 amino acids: CASSPTGSVYGYTF. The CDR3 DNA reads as TGTGCCAGCTCACCCACAGGGTCGGTCTATGGCTACACCTTC.

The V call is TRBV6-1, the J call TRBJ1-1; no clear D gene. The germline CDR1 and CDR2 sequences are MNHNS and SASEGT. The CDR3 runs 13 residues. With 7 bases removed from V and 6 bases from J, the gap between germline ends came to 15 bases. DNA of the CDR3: TGTGCCAGCACCTACCCGGTGGGCCCTGAAGCTTTCTTT. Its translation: CASTYPVGPEAFF.

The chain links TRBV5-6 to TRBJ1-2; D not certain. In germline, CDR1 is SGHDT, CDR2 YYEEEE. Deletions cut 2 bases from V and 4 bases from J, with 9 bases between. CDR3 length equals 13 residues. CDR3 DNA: TGTGCCAGCAGCTTTGGCAGTGTCTATGGCTACACCTTC. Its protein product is CASSFGSVYGYTF.

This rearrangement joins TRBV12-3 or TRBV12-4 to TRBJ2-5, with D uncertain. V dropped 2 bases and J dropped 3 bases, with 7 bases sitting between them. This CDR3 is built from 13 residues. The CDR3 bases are TGTGCCAGCAGTTTATTGGCAGAAGAGACCCAGTACTTC. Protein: CASSLLAEETQYF.

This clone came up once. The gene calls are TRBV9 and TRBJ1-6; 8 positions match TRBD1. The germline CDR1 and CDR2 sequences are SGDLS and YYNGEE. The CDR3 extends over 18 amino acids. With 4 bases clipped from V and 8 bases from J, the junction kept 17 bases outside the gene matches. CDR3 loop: CASSLEDGYRGTDSPLHF. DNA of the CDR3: TGTGCCAGCAGCTTGGAAGATGGGTACAGGGGGACGGATTCACCCCTCCACTTT.

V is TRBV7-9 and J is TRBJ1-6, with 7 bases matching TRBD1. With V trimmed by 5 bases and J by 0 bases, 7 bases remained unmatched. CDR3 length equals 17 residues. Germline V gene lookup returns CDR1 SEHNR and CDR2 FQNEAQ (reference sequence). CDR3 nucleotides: TGTGCCAGCAGCCCAGGGACAGCTAGCTCCTATAATTCACCCCTCCACTTT. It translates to CASSPGTASSYNSPLHF.

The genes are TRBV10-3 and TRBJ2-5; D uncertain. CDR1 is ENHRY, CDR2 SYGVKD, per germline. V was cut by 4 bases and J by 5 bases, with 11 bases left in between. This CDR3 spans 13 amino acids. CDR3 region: CAISVASKETQYF. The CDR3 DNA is TGTGCCATCAGTGTCGCCTCTAAGGAGACCCAGTACTTC.